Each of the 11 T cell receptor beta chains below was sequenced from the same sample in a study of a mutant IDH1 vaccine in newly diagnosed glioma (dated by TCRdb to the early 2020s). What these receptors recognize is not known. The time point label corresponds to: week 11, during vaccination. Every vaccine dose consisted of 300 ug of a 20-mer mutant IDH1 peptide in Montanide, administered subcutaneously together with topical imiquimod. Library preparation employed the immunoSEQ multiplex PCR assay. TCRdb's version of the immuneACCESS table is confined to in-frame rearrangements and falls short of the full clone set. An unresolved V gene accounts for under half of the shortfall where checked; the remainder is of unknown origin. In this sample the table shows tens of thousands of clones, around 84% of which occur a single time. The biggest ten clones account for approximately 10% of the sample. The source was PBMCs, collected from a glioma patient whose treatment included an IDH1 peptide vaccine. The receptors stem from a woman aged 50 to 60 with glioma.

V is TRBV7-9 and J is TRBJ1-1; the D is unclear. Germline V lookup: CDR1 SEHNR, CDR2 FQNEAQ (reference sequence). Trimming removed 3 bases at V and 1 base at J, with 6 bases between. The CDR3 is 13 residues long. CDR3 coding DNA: TGTGCCAGCAGCTTTCGGGGGAACACTGAAGCTTTCTTT. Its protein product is CASSFRGNTEAFF.

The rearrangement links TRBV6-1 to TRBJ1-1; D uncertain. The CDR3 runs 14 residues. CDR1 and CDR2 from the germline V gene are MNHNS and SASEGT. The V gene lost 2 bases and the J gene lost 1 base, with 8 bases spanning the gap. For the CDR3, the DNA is TGTGCCAGCAGTGAATTCGGCCCGAACACTGAAGCTTTCTTT. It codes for CASSEFGPNTEAFF.

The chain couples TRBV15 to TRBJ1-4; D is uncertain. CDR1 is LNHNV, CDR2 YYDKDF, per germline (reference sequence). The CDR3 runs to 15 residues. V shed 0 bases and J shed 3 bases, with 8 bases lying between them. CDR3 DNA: TGTGCCACCAGCAGAGAGAACGGATCTAATGAAAAACTGTTTTTT. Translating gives CATSRENGSNEKLFF.

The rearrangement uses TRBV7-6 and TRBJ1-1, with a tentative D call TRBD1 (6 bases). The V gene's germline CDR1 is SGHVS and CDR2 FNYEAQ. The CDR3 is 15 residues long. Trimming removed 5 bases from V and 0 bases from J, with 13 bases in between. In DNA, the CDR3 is TGTGCCAGCAGCCCCCTGGGGGGGCTGAACACTGAAGCTTTCTTT. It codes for CASSPLGGLNTEAFF.

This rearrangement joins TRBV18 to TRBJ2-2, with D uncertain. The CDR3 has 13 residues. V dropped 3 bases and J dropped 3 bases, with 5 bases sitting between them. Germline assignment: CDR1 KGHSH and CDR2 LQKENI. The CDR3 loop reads CASSPPDTGELFF. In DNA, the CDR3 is TGTGCCAGCTCACCCCCCGACACCGGGGAGCTGTTTTTT. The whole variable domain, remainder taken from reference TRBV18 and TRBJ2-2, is NAGVMQNPRHLVRRRGQEARLRCSPMKGHSHVYWYRQLPEEGLKFMVYLQKENIIDESGMPKERFSAEFPKEGPSILRIQQVVRGDSAAYFCASSPPDTGELFFGEGSRLTVL.

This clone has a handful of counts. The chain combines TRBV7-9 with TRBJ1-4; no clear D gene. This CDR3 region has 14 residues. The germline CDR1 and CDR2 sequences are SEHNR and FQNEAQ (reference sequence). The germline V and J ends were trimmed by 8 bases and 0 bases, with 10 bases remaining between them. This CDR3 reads CASALSATNEKLFF. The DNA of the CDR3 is TGTGCCAGCGCTCTATCCGCAACTAATGAAAAACTGTTTTTT.

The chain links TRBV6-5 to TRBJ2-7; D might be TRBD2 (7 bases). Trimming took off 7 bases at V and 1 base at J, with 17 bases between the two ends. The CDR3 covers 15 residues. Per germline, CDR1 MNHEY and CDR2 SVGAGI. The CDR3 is CASKGGTTASYEQYF. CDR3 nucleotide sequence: TGTGCCAGCAAGGGGGGGACGACAGCGTCCTACGAGCAGTACTTC.

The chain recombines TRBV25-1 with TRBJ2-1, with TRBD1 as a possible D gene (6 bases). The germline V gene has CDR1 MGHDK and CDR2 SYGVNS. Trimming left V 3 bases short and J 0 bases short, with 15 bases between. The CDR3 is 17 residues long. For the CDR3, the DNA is TGTGCCAGCAGTGAGTTTGAGGGACACGGCTCCTACAATGAGCAGTTCTTC. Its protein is CASSEFEGHGSYNEQFF.

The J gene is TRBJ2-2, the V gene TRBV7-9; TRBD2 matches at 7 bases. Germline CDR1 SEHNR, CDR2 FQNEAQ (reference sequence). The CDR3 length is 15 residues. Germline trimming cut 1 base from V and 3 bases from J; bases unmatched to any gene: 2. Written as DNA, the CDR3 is TGTGCCAGCAGCTTAGATAGCGGGTACACCGGGGAGCTGTTTTTT. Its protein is CASSLDSGYTGELFF.

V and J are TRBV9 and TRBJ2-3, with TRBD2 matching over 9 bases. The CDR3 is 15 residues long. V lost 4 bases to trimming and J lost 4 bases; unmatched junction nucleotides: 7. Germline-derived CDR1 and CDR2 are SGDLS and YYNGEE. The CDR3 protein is CASSTRTSVADTQYF. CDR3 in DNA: TGTGCCAGCAGCACACGGACTAGCGTGGCAGATACGCAGTATTTT.

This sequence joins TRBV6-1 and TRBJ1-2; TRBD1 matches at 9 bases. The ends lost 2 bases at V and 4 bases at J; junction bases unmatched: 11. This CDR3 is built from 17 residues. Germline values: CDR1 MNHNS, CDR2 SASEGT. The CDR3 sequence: CASSEPKNRGLGYGYTF. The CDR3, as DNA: TGTGCCAGCAGTGAACCAAAGAACAGGGGGCTAGGCTATGGCTACACCTTC.